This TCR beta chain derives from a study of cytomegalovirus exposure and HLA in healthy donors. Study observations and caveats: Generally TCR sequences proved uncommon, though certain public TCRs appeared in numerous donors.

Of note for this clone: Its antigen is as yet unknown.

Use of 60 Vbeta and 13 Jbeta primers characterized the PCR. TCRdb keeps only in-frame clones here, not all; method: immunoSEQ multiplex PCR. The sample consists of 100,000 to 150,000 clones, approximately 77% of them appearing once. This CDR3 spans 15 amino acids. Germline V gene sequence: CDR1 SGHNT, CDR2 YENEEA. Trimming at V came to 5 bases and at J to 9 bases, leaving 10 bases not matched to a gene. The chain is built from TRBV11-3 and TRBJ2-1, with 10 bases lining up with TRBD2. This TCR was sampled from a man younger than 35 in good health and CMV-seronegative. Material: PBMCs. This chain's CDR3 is CASSRGLAAAGEQFF. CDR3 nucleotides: TGTGCCAGCAGCCGAGGACTAGCGGCGGCAGGTGAGCAGTTCTTC.